This TCR beta chain was documented in a study of Tregs in tolerant kidney transplant recipients. CD4+CD25+CD127- Tregs, CD4+CD25- non-Tregs, CD4 and CD8 cells were sorted. As for this clone: Its antigen remains unidentified.

The method was immunoSEQ multiplex PCR; TCRdb's version includes in-frame clones alone and lacks a portion of them. The profile covers some 90,000 clones, with more than 90% appearing a single time and 4.5% to 5% taken by the ten largest. Study findings and constraints: Few patients were studied, so findings need validation in larger groups.

Trimming cost V 0 bases and J 4 bases, with 10 bases left between them. CDR1 SGHVS and CDR2 FNYEAQ come from the germline V gene. The CDR3 is 14 residues long. The TCR comes from a human donor in good health. Sequencing was performed on CD8+ T cells from blood. The rearrangement links TRBV7-6 to TRBJ2-7; D is perhaps TRBD1 (5 bases). CDR3 bases: TGTGCCAGCAGCTTAGCGCATGGGGCGTACGAGCAGTACTTC. This codes for CASSLAHGAYEQYF.